One sample yielded the 8 T cell receptor beta chains listed below, sequenced in a study of T cells in Graves' hyperthyroidism and ophthalmopathy. Amplified TCR beta CDR3 regions came from RNA transcripts. The HTBI primer set served for first-round RT-PCR of the TCR CDR3. Via MiXCR, TCRdb re-called the multiplex PCR reads, giving one row per CDR3 protein. The sample includes 25,000 to 30,000 distinct CDR3 sequences, roughly 45% seen only once; the top ten take about a tenth. The specimen sequenced was blood. These receptors originate from a woman aged 30 to 39 with Graves' hyperthyroidism.

Ten or more counts support this clonotype. As DNA, the CDR3 is TGTGCCAGCAGTTACTCTCCGGACAGGTACTATGGCTACACCTTC. Its translation is CASSYSPDRYYGYTF. This chain uses TRBV6-5 with TRBJ1-2; TRBD1 matches 7 bases. Germline V lookup: CDR1 MNHEY, CDR2 SVGAGI. V gave up 0 bases and J gave up 3 bases; unmatched junction bases: 4. This CDR3 contains 15 residues.

Only one count was recorded for this clonotype. The J gene is TRBJ2-1, the V gene TRBV5-1; no clear D gene. The CDR3 has 15 amino acids. V dropped 0 bases and J dropped 10 bases, with 17 bases sitting between them. The germline V gene encodes CDR1 SGHRS and CDR2 YFSETQ. CDR3 sequence: CASSLAPVVGNEQFF. The CDR3 bases are TGCGCCAGCAGCTTGGCCCCTGTGGTAGGGAACGAGCAGTTCTTC.

To note about this clonotype: One end of the junction is discordant with germline, which a read error may explain. V and J are TRBV6-4 and TRBJ2-2, with D possibly TRBD2 on 7 matching bases. CDR3 length: 13 amino acids. Germline V lookup: CDR1 MRHNA, CDR2 SNTAGT. The DNA for the CDR3 is TGTGCCAGCAGTGACGCGAACACCGGGGGGCTGCTTTTT. Translating it yields CASSDANTGGLLF.

This clonotype was seen at least ten times. The CDR3 sequence: CASSPTSGRYEQYF. The CDR3 DNA reads TGTGCCAGCAGCCCGACTAGCGGGAGATACGAGCAGTACTTC. J is TRBJ2-7 and V is TRBV11-2, with 12 bases aligning to TRBD2. The CDR3 has 14 residues. Looked up from germline, CDR1 is SGHAT and CDR2 is FQNNGV. The J segment lost 4 bases and the V segment lost 5 bases, leaving 3 bases of the junction unmatched.

The sample holds many counts of this clonotype. The chain has TRBV20-1 and TRBJ2-3, with D perhaps TRBD1 or TRBD2 (7 bases each). This CDR3 region has 14 residues. V was clipped by 6 bases and J by 5 bases, with 18 bases between them. The germline V gene encodes CDR1 DFQATT and CDR2 SNEGSKA (reference sequence). The CDR3 DNA reads TGCAGTGCCGAGGGGGCTAGCGGAGGAGATACGCAGTATTTT. This encodes CSAEGASGGDTQYF.

In this sample, this clonotype is medium-sized. This chain connects TRBV19 to TRBJ2-2; TRBD2 agrees at 9 bases. The germline CDR1 and CDR2 sequences are LNHDA and SQIVND (reference sequence). The CDR3 extends over 16 amino acids. V trimming: 8 bases; J trimming: 6 bases; junction bases outside the gene matches: 13. CDR3 nucleotide sequence: TGTGCCAGTGTCGGACTAGCGTTGTTTGGTGCCGGGGAGCTGTTTTTT. Translating gives CASVGLALFGAGELFF.

This clonotype was counted at least ten times. The chain has TRBV12-3 or TRBV12-4 and TRBJ1-2; maybe TRBD1 (5 bases). V lost 6 bases to trimming and J lost 6 bases, with 17 bases between them. This CDR3 spans 14 amino acids. The CDR3 nucleotides read TGTGCCAGCAGCCCCGCCTTCGGGGGGAATGGCTACACCTTC. This codes for CASSPAFGGNGYTF.

Many counts were recorded for this clonotype. This sequence joins TRBV7-9 and TRBJ2-3, with 10 bases matching TRBD2. Germline lookup yields CDR1 SEHNR and CDR2 FQNEAQ (reference sequence). CDR3 length: 14 amino acids. Trimming at V came to 10 bases and at J to 6 bases, leaving 10 bases not matched to a gene. Here the CDR3 DNA reads TGTGCCACCGGAGGAGCGGGAGGGTCTGATACGCAGTATTTT. Translated: CATGGAGGSDTQYF.